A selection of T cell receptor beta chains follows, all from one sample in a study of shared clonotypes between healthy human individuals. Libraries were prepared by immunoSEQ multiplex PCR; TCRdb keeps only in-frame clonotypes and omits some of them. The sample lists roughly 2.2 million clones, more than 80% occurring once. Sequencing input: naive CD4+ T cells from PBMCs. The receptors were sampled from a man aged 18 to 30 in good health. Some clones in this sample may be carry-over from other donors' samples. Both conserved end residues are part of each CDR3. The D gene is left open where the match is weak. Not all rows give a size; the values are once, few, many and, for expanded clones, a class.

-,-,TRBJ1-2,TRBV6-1,TGTGCCAGCAGGGCCGGGACGGAGTTCTATGGCTACACCTTC,CASRAGTEFYGYTF
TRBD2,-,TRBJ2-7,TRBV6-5,TGTGCCAGCAGAAAACTAGCGGGAGGCCCTGAGCAGTACTTC,CASRKLAGGPEQYF
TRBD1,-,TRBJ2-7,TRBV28,TGTGCCAGCAGTCCAGAACTGACAGGGTGGGCCTACGAGCAGTACTTC,CASSPELTGWAYEQYF
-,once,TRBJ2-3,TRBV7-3,TGTGCCAGCAGCTTATTCTCAAGAGATACGCAGTATTTT,CASSLFSRDTQYF
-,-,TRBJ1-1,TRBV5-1,TGCGCCAGCAGCTTGCACGGGGGGGACACTGAAGCTTTCTTT,CASSLHGGDTEAFF
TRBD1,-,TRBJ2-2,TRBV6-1,TGTGCCAGCACCCAGGACAGGGGGAGGACCGGGGAGCTGTTTTTT,CASTQDRGRTGELFF
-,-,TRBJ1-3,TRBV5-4,TGTGCCAGCAGCTTTAACTCTGGAAACACCATATATTTT,CASSFNSGNTIYF
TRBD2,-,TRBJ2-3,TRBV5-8,TGTGCCAGCAGCCCGGGACTAGCGGTATTCACAGATACGCAGTATTTT,CASSPGLAVFTDTQYF
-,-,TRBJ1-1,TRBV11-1,TGTGCCAGCAGCTTAGGGCATGGGGGCACTGAAGCTTTCTTT,CASSLGHGGTEAFF
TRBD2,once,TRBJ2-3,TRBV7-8,TGTGCCAGCAGCTCGCGGACTAGTGCCATCGATACGCAGTATTTT,CASSSRTSAIDTQYF
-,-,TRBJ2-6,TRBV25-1,TGTGCCAGCGAATCACGGGCGTCTGGGGCCAACGTCCTGACTTTC,CASESRASGANVLTF
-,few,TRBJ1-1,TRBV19,TGTGCCAGTAGGAAAATGGACAGCTGGAACACTGAAGCTTTCTTT,CASRKMDSWNTEAFF
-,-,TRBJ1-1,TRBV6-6,TGTGCCAGCAGTCCTCGCCCGGTCGTTGAAGCTTTCTTT,CASSPRPVVEAFF
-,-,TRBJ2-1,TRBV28,TGTGCCAGCAGTCGTGGGCCTCTCGGGCAGTTCTTC,CASSRGPLGQFF
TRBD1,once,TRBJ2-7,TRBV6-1,TGTGCCAGCAGTGAGGGAGACAGGGCGTTGTCCTACGAGCAGTACTTC,CASSEGDRALSYEQYF
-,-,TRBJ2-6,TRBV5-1,TGCGCCAGCAGCTTGGTCAGGGCTTCTCGCTCTGGGGCCAACGTCCTGACTTTC,CASSLVRASRSGANVLTF
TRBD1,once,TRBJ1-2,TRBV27,TGTGCCAGCAGTTTAGGACAGGGGGGCTATGGCTACACCTTC,CASSLGQGGYGYTF
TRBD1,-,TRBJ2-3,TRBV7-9,TGTGCCAGCAGCTTAGGCCAGGGGGCGTTCACAGATACGCAGTATTTT,CASSLGQGAFTDTQYF
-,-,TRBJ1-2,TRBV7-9,TGTGCCAGCAGCTTATCTAGGGTCTCGTCGGGCAAAAGAACATATGGCTACACCTTC,CASSLSRVSSGKRTYGYTF
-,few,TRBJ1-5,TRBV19,TGTGCCAGTAGCCGGAGTCATCAGCCCCAGCATTTT,CASSRSHQPQHF